This T cell receptor beta chain is drawn from a study of blood T cell repertoires in COVID-19. Overall study context: Italy, Spain and the United States were the sources of the convalescent and acute COVID-19 samples.

Here immunoSEQ multiplex PCR was the method, and the copy in TCRdb shows in-frame clones only, minus some. The profile covers 85,000 or so clones, with roughly 90% appearing a single time and less than 35% taken by the ten largest. CDR3 length equals 17 residues. The V gene lost 3 bases and the J gene lost 6 bases, with 21 bases spanning the gap. Germline CDR1 MDHEN, CDR2 SYDVKM. The sequence was obtained from a man in his fifties with active or convalescent COVID-19. V and J are TRBV28 and TRBJ2-1, with D maybe TRBD2 (5 bases). Sequences were obtained from peripheral blood. In nucleotides, the CDR3 is TGTGCCAGCAGTTTCGACCTGGGAAATCCTGGAGGCAATGAGCAGTTCTTC. Protein sequence: CASSFDLGNPGGNEQFF.